These T cell receptor beta chains were read from a single sample in a study of cytomegalovirus exposure and HLA in healthy donors. Using immunoSEQ multiplex PCR, the repertoire was profiled, and TCRdb retains in-frame clones only, with some absent. The sample has hundreds of thousands of clones, 86% seen once; the top ten hold approximately 0.8%. Sequences were obtained from PBMCs. These receptors were collected from a woman under 30 in good health and CMV-seronegative. Both conserved end residues are part of each CDR3. A D gene is named only where the DNA matches it firmly. Not all rows give a size; the values are once, few, many and, for expanded clones, a class.

>TRBJ1-2|once|TRBD1|TRBV29-1
CSVGTGLNGYTF
TGCAGCGTCGGGACAGGGTTGAATGGCTACACCTTC
>TRBJ2-7|NA|TRBD2|TRBV19
CASSSRLAVISYEQYF
TGTGCCAGTAGTAGCAGACTAGCGGTTATCTCCTACGAGCAGTACTTC
>TRBJ1-6|NA|NA|TRBV2
CASSVDWVGSPLHF
TGTGCCAGCAGCGTGGACTGGGTAGGTTCACCCCTCCACTTT
>TRBJ1-5|once|NA|TRBV30
CAWSTGMGGNQPQHF
TGTGCCTGGAGTACGGGGATGGGGGGGAATCAGCCCCAGCATTTT
>TRBJ2-7|NA|NA|TRBV28
CASSPRNVGSEQYF
TGTGCCAGCAGTCCTCGTAACGTGGGCTCCGAGCAGTACTTC
>TRBJ2-7|NA|TRBD1|TRBV28
CASSPGQGIKGEQYF
TGTGCCAGCAGTCCCGGACAGGGCATTAAGGGCGAGCAGTACTTC
>TRBJ1-5|NA|TRBD1|TRBV2
CASSRQGARQPQHF
TGTGCCAGCAGCCGACAGGGGGCCCGGCAGCCCCAGCATTTT
>TRBJ2-2|NA|TRBD1|TRBV5-1
CASKGANTGELFF
TGCGCCAGCAAGGGGGCCAACACCGGGGAGCTGTTTTTT
>TRBJ2-3|NA|TRBD1|TRBV15
CATSRESLDRSNTDTQYF
TGTGCCACCAGCAGAGAGTCTTTGGACAGGTCGAACACAGATACGCAGTATTTT
>TRBJ1-5|NA|NA|TRBV6-1
CASSDNRAPNQPQHF
TGTGCCAGCAGTGACAACAGGGCCCCTAATCAGCCCCAGCATTTT
>TRBJ2-1|NA|TRBD1|TRBV19
CASSTQGAGNEQFF
TGTGCCAGTAGTACCCAGGGGGCAGGAAATGAGCAGTTCTTC
>TRBJ2-5|NA|TRBD1|TRBV7-9
CASSTGTGEKTQYF
TGTGCCAGCAGCACTGGGACAGGGGAAAAGACCCAGTACTTC
>TRBJ2-7|NA|NA|TRBV7-6
CASSLALTYEQYF
TGTGCCAGCAGCTTAGCCTTAACCTACGAGCAGTACTTC
>TRBJ1-5|NA|NA|TRBV9
CASSAGQSNQPQHF
TGTGCCAGCAGCGCGGGACAAAGCAATCAGCCCCAGCATTTT
>TRBJ1-4|NA|NA|TRBV5-1
CASSGSGHLATNEKLFF
TGCGCCAGCAGCGGCTCGGGACACCTCGCAACTAATGAAAAACTGTTTTTT
>TRBJ2-1|NA|TRBD2|TRBV11-3
CASSLAGTSEQFF
TGTGCCAGCAGCTTAGCGGGGACTAGTGAGCAGTTCTTC
>TRBJ2-7|NA|TRBD2|TRBV4-1
CASSQTTSGSYEQYF
TGCGCCAGCAGCCAAACCACTAGCGGCTCCTACGAGCAGTACTTC
>TRBJ1-1|NA|NA|TRBV4-1
CASSQGDIEAFF
TGCGCCAGCAGCCAGGGGGACATTGAAGCTTTCTTT
>TRBJ1-5|few|NA|TRBV7-9
CASSLAAGNQPQHF
TGTGCCAGCAGCTTAGCGGCAGGGAACCAGCCCCAGCATTTT
>TRBJ2-4|NA|TRBD2|TRBV5-1
CASSLPAGGGRQNIQYF
TGCGCCAGCAGCCTACCCGCGGGGGGGGGCAGGCAAAACATTCAGTACTTC
>TRBJ2-2|NA|TRBD2|TRBV11-2
CASSKRGTSGRGGELFF
TGTGCCAGCAGCAAGCGGGGGACTAGCGGGAGAGGCGGGGAGCTGTTTTTT
>TRBJ1-1|NA|NA|TRBV2
CASSEGTQRGTNPEAFF
TGTGCCAGCAGTGAGGGGACACAAAGAGGGACTAACCCTGAAGCTTTCTTT
>TRBJ2-1|NA|NA|TRBV5-1
CASSGSATYNEQFF
TGCGCCAGCAGCGGAAGCGCGACCTACAATGAGCAGTTCTTC
>TRBJ2-5|NA|NA|TRBV5-6
CASSPSYETQYF
TGTGCCAGCAGCCCTAGTTACGAGACCCAGTACTTC
>TRBJ2-7|NA|TRBD2|TRBV12-5
CASGPGLAGALRAYEQYF
TGTGCTAGTGGCCCGGGACTAGCGGGAGCGTTGCGGGCCTACGAGCAGTACTTC
>TRBJ1-4|NA|NA|TRBV5-1
CASSLEGQGREKLFF
TGCGCCAGCAGCTTGGAGGGGCAGGGTCGGGAAAAACTGTTTTTT
>TRBJ2-6|NA|TRBD1|TRBV6-1
CASSARDRDDSGANVLTF
TGTGCCAGCAGTGCCCGGGACAGGGACGACTCTGGGGCCAACGTCCTGACTTTC
>TRBJ1-6|NA|NA|TRBV5-1
CASAGRVDSPLHF
TGCGCCAGCGCCGGTCGGGTTGATTCACCCCTCCACTTT
>TRBJ2-5|NA|TRBD1|TRBV6-5
CATGQRQETQYF
TGTGCCACGGGACAGCGCCAAGAGACCCAGTACTTC
>TRBJ2-3|NA|TRBD1|TRBV7-6
CASSLGTGTDTQYF
TGTGCCAGCAGCTTAGGGACAGGGACAGATACGCAGTATTTT
>TRBJ2-3|NA|NA|TRBV27
CASSLLGVDTQYF
TGTGCCAGCAGTTTATTAGGGGTAGATACGCAGTATTTT
>TRBJ2-1|NA|TRBD1|TRBV11-3
CASSLGGTGEEFF
TGTGCCAGCAGCTTAGGGGGGACAGGGGAGGAGTTCTTC
>TRBJ2-2|NA|TRBD2|TRBV29-1
CSVSGGTANTGELFF
TGCAGCGTCTCCGGGGGGACGGCGAACACCGGGGAGCTGTTTTTT
>TRBJ1-1|NA|NA|TRBV6-5
CASSYSVRARTEAFF
TGTGCCAGCAGTTACAGCGTCAGGGCGCGCACTGAAGCTTTCTTT
>TRBJ1-1|once|NA|TRBV9
CASRSTGNINTEAFF
TGTGCCAGCAGGTCGACAGGTAACATCAACACTGAAGCTTTCTTT
>TRBJ2-6|once|NA|TRBV28
CASSLSPASRISGANVLTF
TGTGCCAGCAGTTTATCCCCAGCGAGCCGGATCTCTGGGGCCAACGTCCTGACTTTC
>TRBJ2-7|NA|TRBD2|TRBV7-2
CASSSAGTTPYEQYF
TGTGCCAGCAGCTCCGCCGGGACTACTCCCTACGAGCAGTACTTC
>TRBJ1-3|NA|NA|TRBV9
CASSGNSGNTIYF
TGTGCCAGCAGCGGTAACTCTGGAAACACCATATATTTT
>TRBJ2-1|NA|TRBD2|TRBV28
CASSPQLAGAYNEQFF
TGTGCCAGCAGTCCCCAACTAGCGGGGGCTTACAATGAGCAGTTCTTC
>TRBJ2-5|NA|TRBD2|TRBV30
CAWTSGTETQYF
TGTGCCTGGACTAGCGGGACAGAGACCCAGTACTTC
>TRBJ2-2|NA|TRBD2|TRBV14
CASSPTSFTGELFF
TGTGCCAGCAGCCCGACTAGCTTCACCGGGGAGCTGTTTTTT
>TRBJ2-3|NA|TRBD1|TRBV6-5
CASSLGQLRDTQYF
TGTGCCAGCAGCTTGGGACAGCTTCGAGATACGCAGTATTTT
>TRBJ2-4|NA|NA|TRBV2
CASSEIVGRGNIQYF
TGTGCCAGCAGTGAAATAGTGGGTCGGGGAAACATTCAGTACTTC
>TRBJ1-1|NA|NA|TRBV7-2
CASSLVQGSEAFF
TGTGCCAGCAGCTTAGTTCAGGGTAGTGAAGCTTTCTTT
>TRBJ1-5|NA|NA|TRBV28
CASSLGAVGPQHF
TGTGCCAGCAGTTTGGGGGCCGTCGGGCCCCAGCATTTT
>TRBJ2-5|once|TRBD2|TRBV5-4
CASSLSVMRGRETQYF
TGTGCCAGCAGCTTGAGTGTAATGCGCGGGAGGGAGACCCAGTACTTC
>TRBJ2-1|NA|TRBD1|TRBV14
CASSRDRVFSSYNEQFF
TGTGCCAGCAGCCGGGACAGGGTCTTTAGCTCCTACAATGAGCAGTTCTTC
>TRBJ1-4|NA|TRBD1|TRBV9
CASTFAGGRNEKLFF
TGTGCCAGCACGTTTGCAGGGGGGCGAAATGAAAAACTGTTTTTT
>TRBJ2-3|NA|TRBD1|TRBV28
CASRLHRDRRTDTQYF
TGTGCCAGCAGGCTTCACCGGGACAGACGCACAGATACGCAGTATTTT